The rows below give T cell receptor beta chains drawn from one sample of a study of radiotherapy plus CTLA-4 blockade in lung cancer. Here immunoSEQ multiplex PCR was the method, and the copy in TCRdb shows in-frame clones only, minus some. The profile shows roughly 110,000 clones, approximately 87% of them singletons. The source material was peripheral blood, sampled from a patient treated with radiotherapy plus ipilimumab. These TCRs come from a human donor with non-small cell lung cancer that progressed on radiotherapy plus ipilimumab. Some clones in this sample may be carry-over from other donors' samples. The conserved cysteine and the conserved F or W are not part of the CDR3 here.

J,V,CDR3
TRBJ1-2,TRBV14,ASSQWTGYGYT
TRBJ2-2,TRBV4-3,ASSRGGANTGELF
TRBJ1-6,TRBV9,ASSESFGLDYSPLH
TRBJ1-1,TRBV28,ASIRTWGTEAF
TRBJ2-2,TRBV5-4,ASSFPRTSGGHNTGELF
TRBJ2-7,TRBV11-2,ASSSDRDSYEQY
TRBJ1-6,TRBV5-4,ASSLVQGYNSPLH
TRBJ1-4,TRBV2,ASRPGTGSEKLF
TRBJ2-6,TRBV4-3,ASSQDAASGGADGANVLT
TRBJ2-7,TRBV27,ASTINGDFYEQY
TRBJ1-3,TRBV5-1,ASSLTGQGAFRSGNTIY
TRBJ1-6,TRBV27,ASKASPGGRNSPLH
TRBJ2-3,TRBV7-2,ASSLASTDTQY
TRBJ1-4,TRBV19,ASSARYSDNEKLF
TRBJ2-5,TRBV5-6,ASSLRRRQETQY
TRBJ1-2,TRBV4-3,ASSPITGAAYGYT
TRBJ1-1,TRBV9,ASSAVRATTEAF
TRBJ1-4,TRBV18,ASSPGREMIEKLF
TRBJ1-4,TRBV20-1,SGQVREKLF
TRBJ2-3,TRBV7-7,ASSPSGSTDTQY
TRBJ2-2,TRBV4-2,ASSQESGELF
TRBJ2-2,TRBV7-8,ASSRLLMNTGELF
TRBJ1-1,TRBV4-3,ASTTESNTEAF
TRBJ1-1,TRBV6-1,ASSEGTRQITEAF
TRBJ2-3,TRBV4-2,ASSQEGSDGRDTQY
TRBJ1-1,TRBV28,AIRTGRTEAF
TRBJ2-7,TRBV5-5,ASSLGAYEQY
TRBJ2-5,TRBV29-1,SVEAVAQETQY
TRBJ2-3,TRBV12-5,ASGPGTAFTDTQY
TRBJ1-2,TRBV15,ATSRGRNYGYT
TRBJ1-2,TRBV4-3,ASSLSGTGNYGYT
TRBJ2-4,TRBV15,ATSREGLAKNIQY
TRBJ2-1,TRBV7-2,ASSSGGYNEQF
TRBJ1-5,TRBV5-8,ATTGYSNQPQH
TRBJ2-2,TRBV11-2,ASSLSRVGNTGELF
TRBJ2-2,TRBV5-6,ASSYPPGQGRWGELF
TRBJ1-2,TRBV19,ASSIGGLDYGYT
TRBJ1-4,TRBV7-9,ASSLALGTANEKLF
TRBJ2-5,TRBV5-1,ASSLLRGTQETQY
TRBJ1-4,TRBV7-6,ASGQGGEKLF
TRBJ2-7,TRBV11-2,ASSLWSGSSYEQY
TRBJ2-1,TRBV10-3,AISDSAGGNEQF
TRBJ1-3,TRBV15,ATSPDRPSGNTIY
TRBJ2-3,TRBV5-1,ASSRGAGGDPVDTQY
TRBJ2-3,TRBV9,ASSVGGQSYTDTQY